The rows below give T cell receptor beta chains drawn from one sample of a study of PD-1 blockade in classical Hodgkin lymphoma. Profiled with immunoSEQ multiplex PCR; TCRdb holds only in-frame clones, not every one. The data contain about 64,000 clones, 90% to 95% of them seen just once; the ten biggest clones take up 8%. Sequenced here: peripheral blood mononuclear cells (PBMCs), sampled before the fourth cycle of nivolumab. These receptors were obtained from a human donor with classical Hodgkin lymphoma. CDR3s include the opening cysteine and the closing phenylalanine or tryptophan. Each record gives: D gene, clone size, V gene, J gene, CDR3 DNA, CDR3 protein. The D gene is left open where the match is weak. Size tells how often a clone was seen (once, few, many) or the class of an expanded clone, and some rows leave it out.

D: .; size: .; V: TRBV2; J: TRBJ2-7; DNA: TGTGCCAGCAAATTGTTGGCCACTAGCTCCTACGAGCAGTACTTC; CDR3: CASKLLATSSYEQYF
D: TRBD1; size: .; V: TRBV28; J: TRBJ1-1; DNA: TGTGCCAGCAGTCCACGCTGGACAGGTCGCGAAGCTTTCTTT; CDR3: CASSPRWTGREAFF
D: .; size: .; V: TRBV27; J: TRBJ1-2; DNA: TGTGCCAGCAGCCCCTCGGGTAGCTTCCTCTATGGCTACACCTTC; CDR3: CASSPSGSFLYGYTF
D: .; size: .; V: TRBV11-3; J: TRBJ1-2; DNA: TGTGCCAGCAGCTCCCACATAGGGGCTTTTAACTATGGCTACACCTTC; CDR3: CASSSHIGAFNYGYTF
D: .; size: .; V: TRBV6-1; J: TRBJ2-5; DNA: TGTGCCAGCAGTGAAGCGCCCCGGGGGTTAAACCAAGAGACCCAGTACTTC; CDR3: CASSEAPRGLNQETQYF
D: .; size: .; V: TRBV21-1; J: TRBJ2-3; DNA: TGTGCCAGCAGCAAAGTAGCGGGGGATGGAACAGATACGCAGTATTTT; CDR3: CASSKVAGDGTDTQYF
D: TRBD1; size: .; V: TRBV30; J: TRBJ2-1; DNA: TGTGCCTGGAATAGGGGCCCCGGGACAGGGGCCTACAATGAGCAGTTCTTC; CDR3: CAWNRGPGTGAYNEQFF
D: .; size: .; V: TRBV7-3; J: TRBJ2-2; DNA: TGTGCCAGCAGCTTAAATATGGGCACCGGGGAGCTGTTTTTT; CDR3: CASSLNMGTGELFF
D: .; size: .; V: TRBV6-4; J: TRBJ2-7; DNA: TGTGCCAGCAGTGGGGGGGGGACACCCTACGAGCAGTACTTC; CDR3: CASSGGGTPYEQYF
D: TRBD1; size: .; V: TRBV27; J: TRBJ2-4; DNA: TGTGCCAGCAGTTTAGGGGGACAGCCGTCTACCATTCAGTACTTC; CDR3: CASSLGGQPSTIQYF
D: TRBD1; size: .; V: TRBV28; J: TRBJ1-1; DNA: TGTGCCAGCAGGACGGACGGACAGGGGTGGACTGAAGCTTTCTTT; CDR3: CASRTDGQGWTEAFF
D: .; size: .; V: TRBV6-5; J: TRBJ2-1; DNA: TGTGCCAGCAGTCTCCGGGCGCGGGTACAGGGTGAGCAGTTCTTC; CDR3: CASSLRARVQGEQFF
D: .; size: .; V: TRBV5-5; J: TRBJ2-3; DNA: TGTGCCAGCAGCTTGCCCTACAGGGATAACACAGATACGCAGTATTTT; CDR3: CASSLPYRDNTDTQYF
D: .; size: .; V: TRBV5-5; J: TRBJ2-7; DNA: TGTGCCAGCAGCTTGTATCGGGAATACGAGCAGTACTTC; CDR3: CASSLYREYEQYF
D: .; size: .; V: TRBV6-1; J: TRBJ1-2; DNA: TGTGCCAGCAGTGATGGCAGGACCGGCTATGGCTACACCTTC; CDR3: CASSDGRTGYGYTF
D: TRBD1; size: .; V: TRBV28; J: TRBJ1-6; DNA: TGTGCCAGCAGTTCGGGGACAGTTGGTTCACCCCTCCACTTT; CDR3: CASSSGTVGSPLHF
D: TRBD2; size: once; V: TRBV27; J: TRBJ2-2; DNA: TGTGCCAGCAGACTAGCGACGAACACCGGGGAGCTGTTTTTT; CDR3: CASRLATNTGELFF